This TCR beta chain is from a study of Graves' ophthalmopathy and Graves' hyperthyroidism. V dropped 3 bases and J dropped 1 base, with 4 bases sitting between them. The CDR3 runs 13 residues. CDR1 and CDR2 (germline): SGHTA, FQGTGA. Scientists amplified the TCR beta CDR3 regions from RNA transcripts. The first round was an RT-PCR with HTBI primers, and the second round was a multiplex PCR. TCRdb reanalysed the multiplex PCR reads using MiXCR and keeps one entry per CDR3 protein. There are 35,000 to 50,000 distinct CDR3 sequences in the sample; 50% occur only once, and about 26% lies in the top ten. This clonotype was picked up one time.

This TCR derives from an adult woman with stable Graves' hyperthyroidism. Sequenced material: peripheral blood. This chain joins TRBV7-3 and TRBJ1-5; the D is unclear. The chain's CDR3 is CASSLSSNQPQHF. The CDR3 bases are TGTGCCAGCAGCTTGTCCAGCAATCAGCCCCAGCATTTT.